Below, 22 T cell receptor beta chains from the same sample are listed, as sequenced in a study of T cells in Graves' hyperthyroidism and ophthalmopathy. The investigators amplified TCR beta CDR3 regions from RNA transcripts. TCR CDR3 underwent first-round RT-PCR with the HTBI primer set. TCRdb reprocessed the multiplex PCR reads with MiXCR, giving one entry per CDR3 protein. The profile shows hundreds of thousands of distinct CDR3 sequences, roughly 14% of them singletons. The sequencing sample was made of blood. These receptors were collected from a woman between 35 and 50 years old with Graves' ophthalmopathy.

This clonotype was observed at least ten times. This rearrangement joins TRBV6-2 or TRBV6-3 to TRBJ2-5; D perhaps matches TRBD2 (6 bases). This CDR3 comprises 17 residues. V was shortened by 0 bases and J by 2 bases, with 16 bases between the two germline ends. Germline V lookup: CDR1 MNHEY, CDR2 SVGEGT. The CDR3 region has the DNA TGTGCCAGCAGTTACTCGATTGATGGCGGGGAACAAGAGACCCAGTACTTC. Protein product: CASSYSIDGGEQETQYF.

The V gene is TRBV5-6, the J gene TRBJ2-7, with D hard to call. CDR1 SGHDT and CDR2 YYEEEE come from the germline V gene. V dropped 4 bases and J dropped 4 bases, with 12 bases sitting between them. This CDR3 is built from 13 residues. The CDR3 coding sequence is TGTGCCAGCAGCCACGACCTTACTTACGAGCAGTACTTC. This codes for CASSHDLTYEQYF. The full variable domain, rest sourced from reference TRBV5-6 and TRBJ2-7, is DAGVTQSPTHLIKTRGQQVTLRCSPKSGHDTVSWYQQALGQGPQFIFQYYEEEERQRGNFPDRFSGHQFPNYSSELNVNALLLGDSALYLCASSHDLTYEQYFGPGTRLTVT.

The chain links TRBV5-8 to TRBJ1-6, with a possible D match to TRBD1 (6 bases). Germline V gene sequence: CDR1 SGHTS, CDR2 YDEGEE. Between the trimmed V and J ends, which lost 2 bases and 10 bases, there was a span of 16 bases. The CDR3 runs 15 residues. This chain's CDR3 is CASSLQGYVGSPLHF. In DNA form, the CDR3 reads TGTGCCAGCAGCTTACAGGGTTACGTCGGCTCACCCCTCCACTTT. Variable domain in full (rest from reference TRBV5-8 and TRBJ1-6): EAGVTQSPTHLIKTRGQQATLRCSPISGHTSVYWYQQALGLGLQFLLWYDEGEERNRGNFPPRFSGRQFPNYSSELNVNALELEDSALYLCASSLQGYVGSPLHFGNGTRLTVT.

This clonotype was seen repeatedly, ten times or more. V usage is TRBV5-1 and J usage is TRBJ2-5, with TRBD1 matching 10 bases. CDR1 and CDR2 from the germline V gene are SGHRS and YFSETQ. J gave up 6 bases and V 4 bases, and 9 bases lay outside the gene matches. The CDR3 covers 15 residues. The CDR3 sequence: CASSLARDRGKTQYF. For the CDR3, the DNA is TGCGCCAGCAGCCTCGCCAGGGACAGGGGAAAGACCCAGTACTTC.

This clonotype was observed many times. The CDR3 nucleotides read TGTGCCAGCAGTAACAGGGGGGTAGACACCGGGGAGCTGTTTTTT. It translates to CASSNRGVDTGELFF. The chain links TRBV6-2 or TRBV6-3 to TRBJ2-2; 8 nucleotides line up with TRBD1. J was trimmed by 3 bases and V by 5 bases; bases with no gene match: 5. The CDR3 contains 15 residues. CDR1 MNHEY and CDR2 SVGEGT come from the germline V gene.

The chain employs TRBV5-1 and TRBJ2-5; tentatively, D is TRBD2 (5 bases). This CDR3 spans 14 amino acids. The germline gives CDR1 SGHRS, CDR2 YFSETQ. Trimming shortened V by 3 bases and J by 4 bases, and 13 bases separated the two germline ends. The CDR3 region has the DNA TGCGCCAGCAGCTCCCCGGGGTTGTCAGAGACCCAGTACTTC. Protein sequence: CASSSPGLSETQYF.

This clonotype appeared a few times. The chain carries TRBV4-1 and TRBJ1-1, with D possibly being TRBD1 (5 bases). V was pared by 0 bases and J by 11 bases, with 13 bases between. CDR1 and CDR2 (germline): MGHRA, YSYEKL. CDR3 size: 13 residues. The CDR3 DNA is TGCGCCAGCAGCCAAGAGAAGGACACGGTGGCTTTCTTT. Protein product: CASSQEKDTVAFF.

In its sample, this clonotype was seen many times. The chain carries TRBV12-3 or TRBV12-4 and TRBJ2-7, with D unclear. V was shortened by 3 bases and J by 1 base, with 19 bases between the two germline ends. The CDR3 consists of 17 residues. Here the CDR3 DNA reads TGTGCCAGCAGTTTCGCAAAAACCCGAGGTTTATCCTACGAGCAGTACTTC. Translation: CASSFAKTRGLSYEQYF.

At least ten counts were recorded for this clonotype. V gene TRBV28 combines with J gene TRBJ2-5, with TRBD2 matching over 9 bases. The CDR3 has 15 residues. Germline assignment: CDR1 MDHEN and CDR2 SYDVKM. V lost 6 bases to trimming and J lost 5 bases; unmatched junction nucleotides: 10. In DNA form, the CDR3 reads TGTGCCAGCAGCCCCAGGCGGGGGGGCAGTGAGACCCAGTACTTC. Protein sequence: CASSPRRGGSETQYF.

The chain recombines TRBV11-2 with TRBJ1-3; no clear D. The V and J ends lost 0 bases and 0 bases respectively, with 9 bases between them. CDR3 length: 16 amino acids. CDR1 and CDR2 from the germline V gene are SGHAT and FQNNGV. The CDR3 DNA follows: TGTGCCAGCAGCTTAGATCGCTGGCGCTCTGGAAACACCATATATTTT. This gives the protein CASSLDRWRSGNTIYF.

This clonotype was detected ten times or more. V is TRBV5-1 and J is TRBJ1-1, with TRBD1 matching 7 bases. Looked up from germline, CDR1 is SGHRS and CDR2 is YFSETQ. J was trimmed by 3 bases and V by 4 bases; bases with no gene match: 9. The CDR3 is made up of 15 amino acids. This CDR3 is CASSLGDRTDTEAFF. DNA for the CDR3: TGCGCCAGCAGCCTGGGGGACAGAACAGACACTGAAGCTTTCTTT.

The table lists this clonotype with many counts. The gene calls are TRBV6-2 or TRBV6-3 and TRBJ1-5, with 10 bases aligning to TRBD1. Germline V gene sequence: CDR1 MNHEY, CDR2 SVGEGT. The CDR3 spans 16 residues. The V and J ends lost 6 bases and 6 bases, in that order; junction bases with no gene match: 11. CDR3 amino acids: CASSRPSGTGVQPQHF. In DNA, the CDR3 is TGTGCCAGCAGCAGACCAAGCGGGACAGGGGTTCAGCCCCAGCATTTT.

This clonotype was detected ten times or more. The J gene is TRBJ2-4, the V gene TRBV7-2, with 7 bases lining up with TRBD2. The J segment lost 6 bases and the V segment lost 1 base, leaving 0 bases of the junction unmatched. Per germline, CDR1 SGHTA and CDR2 FQGNSA. CDR3 length equals 13 residues. The chain's CDR3 is CASSLGGGNIQYF. The DNA for the CDR3 is TGTGCCAGCAGCTTAGGGGGGGGAAACATTCAGTACTTC.

This clonotype was found many times. The J gene is TRBJ1-2, the V gene TRBV20-1; 8 nucleotides agree with TRBD1. The CDR3 contains 12 residues. Germline CDR1 is DFQATT and CDR2 is SNEGSKA (reference sequence). V lost 6 bases to trimming and J lost 8 bases; unmatched junction nucleotides: 8. CDR3 DNA: TGCAGTGCGACGGGACAGGATTTAGGCTACACCTTC. As protein: CSATGQDLGYTF.

In DNA, the CDR3 is TGTGCCAGCAGTCAGGGGACAGACAAGCCCCAGCATTTT. Its protein product is CASSQGTDKPQHF. The V and J genes are TRBV28 and TRBJ1-5; 7 bases are a match to TRBD1. Trimming cost V 5 bases and J 8 bases; bases outside gene matches: 6. Per the germline V gene, CDR1 is MDHEN and CDR2 is SYDVKM. CDR3 length equals 13 residues.

CDR3: CASSYSSGTANTGELFF. CDR3 DNA sequence: TGTGCCAGCAGTTACTCCAGTGGGACCGCGAACACCGGGGAGCTGTTTTTT. The J gene is TRBJ2-2, the V gene TRBV6-5; D may correspond to TRBD1 or TRBD2 (5 bases each). The CDR3 extends over 17 amino acids. CDR1 is MNHEY and CDR2 is SVGAGI in the germline V gene. V was cut by 0 bases and J by 0 bases, with 11 bases left in between.

A few counts support this clonotype. The chain combines TRBV19 with TRBJ2-2, with 8 nucleotides matching TRBD1. The V gene's germline CDR1 is LNHDA and CDR2 SQIVND (reference sequence). V shed 4 bases and J 6 bases; nucleotides not matched to a gene: 10. The CDR3 has 16 amino acids. The CDR3 loop reads CASSTGTGSRSGELFF. The CDR3 coding sequence is TGTGCCAGTAGTACCGGGACAGGAAGCAGGTCCGGGGAGCTGTTTTTT.

This clonotype came up many times. The J gene is TRBJ2-7, the V gene TRBV20-1; TRBD2 is a possible D gene (6 bases). From germline, CDR1 is DFQATT and CDR2 SNEGSKA (reference sequence). This CDR3 has 13 residues. The CDR3 coding sequence is TGCAGGCCTGTAGGCGGGAAAGCCTACGAGCAGTACTTC. Protein: CRPVGGKAYEQYF.

The chain carries TRBV19 and TRBJ2-4; 7 nucleotides agree with TRBD2. This CDR3 has 16 residues. Trimming cost V 5 bases and J 0 bases; bases outside gene matches: 7. CDR1 is LNHDA and CDR2 is SQIVND in the germline V gene (reference sequence). The CDR3 sequence: CASSWVSGGAKNIQYF. CDR3 in DNA: TGTGCCAGTAGTTGGGTATCGGGAGGAGCCAAAAACATTCAGTACTTC.

This clonotype has at least ten counts. The chain recombines TRBV28 with TRBJ1-5, with TRBD1 matching 8 bases. The CDR3 covers 14 residues. In germline, CDR1 is MDHEN, CDR2 SYDVKM. Losses at the gene ends were 10 bases for V and 1 base for J; bases not matched to a gene: 6. CDR3 in amino acids: CATHDRGSNQPQHF. CDR3 coding DNA: TGTGCCACCCACGACAGGGGAAGCAATCAGCCCCAGCATTTT.

This chain connects TRBV12-3 or TRBV12-4 to TRBJ2-7, with 8 nucleotides matching TRBD1. V was pared by 10 bases and J by 4 bases, with 15 bases of the junction left unmatched. The CDR3 consists of 15 residues. The CDR3 nucleotides are TGTGCCACCTCCCTTACACGACAGGGGCGTTACGAGCAGTACTTC. Residues: CATSLTRQGRYEQYF.

V and J are TRBV2 and TRBJ1-5; 7 bases match TRBD1. Looked up from germline, CDR1 is SNHLY and CDR2 is FYNNEI. The CDR3 contains 15 residues. Losses at the gene ends were 4 bases for V and 5 bases for J; bases not matched to a gene: 8. The CDR3 DNA is TGTGCCAGCAGTGGACAGGGTCGGAGGGATCAGCCCCAGCATTTT. Translated, it gives CASSGQGRRDQPQHF.